These 27 T cell receptor gamma chains came from one sample sequenced in a study of Vδ1+ human thymocytes. Study-wide points: Thymic TRG and TRD repertoires appeared highly polyclonal, with Gaussian CDR3 length distributions.

Sequences come from RNA converted to cDNA by reverse transcription. CDR3 amplicons came from multiplex PCR with pooled V-gene forward and constant-region reverse primers. TCRdb repeated clone calling on the multiplex PCR reads with CATT. The sample lists under 25,000 gamma-chain clones; approximately 14% were seen once. These receptors have no known antigen. Sequenced: Vdelta1+ gamma-delta thymocytes from the thymus. Subset defined: FACS-sorted CD3+ TCRalphabeta- TCRVdelta1+ TCRVdelta2- thymocytes. These receptors all stem from a child under two years old who had congenital heart surgery.

This clone was found a few times. The rearrangement joins TRGV2 to TRGJ1 or TRGJ2. V shed 2 bases and J 4 bases; nucleotides not matched to a gene: 5. CDR1 and CDR2 (germline): EGSNGY, YDSYNSKV. The CDR3 is 13 residues long. Here the CDR3 DNA reads TGTGCCACCTGGGACGCCTCCTATTATAAGAAACTCTTT. This gives the protein CATWDASYYKKLF.

Details on this clone: The same CDR3 also results from other DNA sequences found in this sample. J is TRGJ1 or TRGJ2 and V is TRGV4. The germline gives CDR1 EGSTGY, CDR2 YDSYTSSV. This CDR3 has 12 residues. J lost 6 bases, V lost 1 base, and 3 bases had no gene match. The CDR3 is CATWDGLYKKLF. The CDR3 DNA reads as TGTGCCACCTGGGATGGCCTTTATAAGAAACTCTTT.

This clone has more than one count but fewer than ten. Other nucleotide sequences in the sample specify the same CDR3. This chain joins TRGV8 and TRGJ1 or TRGJ2. V dropped 4 bases and J dropped 3; count of bases not matched to a gene: 12. The length of the CDR3 is 15 residues. The V gene's germline CDR1 is VENAVY and CDR2 YDSYNSRV. Written as DNA, the CDR3 is TGTGCCACCTGGGACCATCTTGGCCTTTATTATAAGAAACTCTTT. Its translation is CATWDHLGLYYKKLF.

The rearrangement links TRGV4 to TRGJ1 or TRGJ2. The CDR3 contains 15 residues. V was pared by 8 bases and J by 0 bases, with 13 bases of the junction left unmatched. Per the germline V gene, CDR1 is EGSTGY and CDR2 is YDSYTSSV. Here the CDR3 reads CATSNSRQNYYKKLF. The CDR3 DNA follows: TGTGCCACCTCGAATTCCCGCCAGAATTATTATAAGAAACTCTTT.

The sample holds a few counts of this clone. The chain combines TRGV4 with TRGJP1. The CDR3 is 15 residues long. The J segment lost 0 bases and the V segment lost 3 bases, leaving 4 bases of the junction unmatched. Per the germline V gene, CDR1 is EGSTGY and CDR2 is YDSYTSSV. The DNA of the CDR3 is TGTGCCACCTGGGATCTTGATACCACTGGTTGGTTCAAGATATTT. The encoded protein is CATWDLDTTGWFKIF.

A few counts support this clone. The chain recombines TRGV5 with TRGJ1 or TRGJ2. There are 14 residues in the CDR3. The germline V gene has CDR1 VINAFY and CDR2 YDVSNSKD. The V gene end was trimmed by 2 bases and the J gene end by 3 bases; junction bases not matched to a gene: 7. The CDR3 DNA reads as TGTGCCACCTGGGACATCGAGCGTTATTATAAGAAACTCTTT. The encoded protein is CATWDIERYYKKLF.

The genes are TRGV4 and TRGJP2. Trimming removed 5 bases from V and 5 bases from J; junction bases left unmatched: 8. Germline assignment: CDR1 EGSTGY and CDR2 YDSYTSSV. This CDR3 is built from 14 residues. CDR3 DNA: TGTGCCACCTGGGCGAACAAGAGTGATTGGATCAAGACGTTT. It yields the protein CATWANKSDWIKTF.

A few counts support this clone. The germline gene is not matched at one end of the junction; a read error may be the cause. Other DNA variants within this sample encode the same CDR3. The gene calls are TRGV4 and TRGJ1 or TRGJ2. The CDR3 sequence is 12 residues long. From germline, CDR1 is EGSTGY and CDR2 YDSYTSSV. The CDR3 is CATWNGYYKKLF. The CDR3 bases are TGTGCCACCTGGAATGGCTATTATAAGAAACTCTTT.

This clone was seen a handful of times. The gene calls are TRGV4 and TRGJ1 or TRGJ2. With 5 bases clipped from V and 3 bases from J, the junction kept 10 bases outside the gene matches. This CDR3 has 14 amino acids. CDR1 and CDR2 (germline): EGSTGY, YDSYTSSV. In DNA form, the CDR3 reads TGTGCCACCTGGGTGGGTCAATTTTATTATAAGAAACTCTTT. This codes for CATWVGQFYYKKLF.

This sequence joins TRGV4 and TRGJP2. The CDR3 has 14 residues. In germline, CDR1 is EGSTGY, CDR2 YDSYTSSV. V was clipped by 0 bases and J by 8 bases; unmatched bases: 6. Written as DNA, the CDR3 is TGTGCCACCTGGGATGGGCCGGCCGATTGGATCAAGACGTTT. Translation gives CATWDGPADWIKTF.

The V and J genes are TRGV8 and TRGJ1 or TRGJ2. After removal of 4 bases from V and 3 bases from J, the junction contained 27 bases not matched to a gene. Per germline, CDR1 VENAVY and CDR2 YDSYNSRV. The CDR3 spans 20 residues. The CDR3 DNA follows: TGTGCCACCTGGGACGTATGGGGGCCGAGCCCATGCCCCTCTTATTATAAGAAACTCTTT. It codes for CATWDVWGPSPCPSYYKKLF.

This clone was detected only a few times. This chain joins TRGV9 and TRGJ1 or TRGJ2. This CDR3 contains 14 residues. Germline-derived CDR1 and CDR2 are GITISATS and ISYDGTV (reference sequence). Trimming removed 2 bases from V and 8 bases from J; junction bases left unmatched: 12. The CDR3 bases are TGTGCCTTGTGGGAGGCAACCAGATGGGATAAGAAACTCTTT. It encodes CALWEATRWDKKLF.

This clone was counted only a few times. J is TRGJP1 and V is TRGV8. In germline, CDR1 is VENAVY, CDR2 YDSYNSRV. The CDR3 sequence is 14 residues long. V dropped 5 bases and J dropped 6; count of bases not matched to a gene: 9. The CDR3 region has the DNA TGTGCCACCTGGGTGTTTTCCGCTGGTTGGTTCAAGATATTT. Its translation is CATWVFSAGWFKIF.

The chain uses TRGV4 and TRGJ1 or TRGJ2. CDR3 length equals 12 residues. V shed 3 bases and J 6 bases; nucleotides not matched to a gene: 5. The germline V gene has CDR1 EGSTGY and CDR2 YDSYTSSV. CDR3 sequence (DNA): TGTGCCACCTGGGATCGGGTTTATAAGAAACTCTTT. Its translation is CATWDRVYKKLF.

This clone was seen only a few times. The chain employs TRGV3 and TRGJ1 or TRGJ2. CDR1 is VTNTFY, CDR2 YDVSTARD, per germline (reference sequence). CDR3 size: 11 residues. Trimming cost V 0 bases and J 13 bases; bases outside gene matches: 6. The CDR3 loop reads CATWDRPNKLF. CDR3 nucleotide sequence: TGTGCCACCTGGGACAGGCCCAACAAACTCTTT.

This clone has a handful of counts. This chain uses TRGV4 with TRGJP2. Trimming at V came to 6 bases and at J to 0 bases, leaving 7 bases not matched to a gene. CDR3 length: 15 amino acids. In germline, CDR1 is EGSTGY, CDR2 YDSYTSSV. The CDR3 coding sequence is TGTGCCACCTGGAATTTCTATAGTAGTGATTGGATCAAGACGTTT. Translating it yields CATWNFYSSDWIKTF.

Points on this clone: Compared with germline, one end of the junction differs, possibly owing to a read error. This CDR3 is also generated by other DNA sequences in the sample. This chain joins TRGV4 and TRGJ1 or TRGJ2. Looked up from germline, CDR1 is EGSTGY and CDR2 is YDSYTSSV. This CDR3 region has 13 residues. The CDR3: CATWNGPGYKKLF. In DNA form, the CDR3 reads TGTGCCACCTGGAATGGGCCGGGGTATAAGAAACTCTTT.

This clone showed up just a few times. The chain recombines TRGV4 with TRGJ1 or TRGJ2. The CDR3 consists of 11 residues. Germline lookup yields CDR1 EGSTGY and CDR2 YDSYTSSV. Trimming removed 2 bases from V and 11 bases from J; junction bases left unmatched: 6. In DNA form, the CDR3 reads TGTGCCACCTGGGATGTATACGAGAAACTCTTT. This encodes CATWDVYEKLF.

This chain joins TRGV4 and TRGJ1 or TRGJ2. V was pared by 8 bases and J by 4 bases, with 8 bases of the junction left unmatched. The CDR3 runs to 12 residues. Germline CDR1 reads EGSTGY; CDR2 reads YDSYTSSV. CDR3 DNA sequence: TGTGCCACCTTCGGTCTATATTATAAGAAACTCTTT. Translating it yields CATFGLYYKKLF.

The chain recombines TRGV3 with TRGJ1 or TRGJ2. The CDR3 length is 15 residues. Losses at the gene ends were 0 bases for V and 6 bases for J; bases not matched to a gene: 11. From germline, CDR1 is VTNTFY and CDR2 YDVSTARD (reference sequence). The CDR3 loop reads CATWDRRWRGYKKLF. The CDR3 DNA sequence: TGTGCCACCTGGGACAGGCGGTGGCGGGGTTATAAGAAACTCTTT.

The genes are TRGV4 and TRGJP2. The ends lost 0 bases at V and 3 bases at J; junction bases unmatched: 4. Per germline, CDR1 EGSTGY and CDR2 YDSYTSSV. The CDR3 contains 15 residues. The CDR3 DNA sequence: TGTGCCACCTGGGATGGGCACGGTAGTGATTGGATCAAGACGTTT. It yields the protein CATWDGHGSDWIKTF.

This clone has just a few counts. J is TRGJ1 or TRGJ2 and V is TRGV9. This CDR3 region has 9 residues. Germline assignment: CDR1 GITISATS and CDR2 ISYDGTV (reference sequence). The ends lost 9 bases at V and 10 bases at J; junction bases unmatched: 6. The CDR3 DNA sequence: TGTGCCTTGCCTCAGAAGAAACTCTTT. Translation: CALPQKKLF.

This clone has a handful of counts. This may be a read error: a much more frequent sequence differs by one nucleotide. The gene calls are TRGV2 and TRGJ1 or TRGJ2. The CDR3 has 13 amino acids. Germline V CDR1 and CDR2: EGSNGY, YDSYNSKV. In DNA form, the CDR3 reads TGTGCCACCTGGGACCTGAATTATTATAAGAAGCTCTTT. Translated, it gives CATWDLNYYKKLF.

For this clone: At the DNA level, this CDR3 is encoded by other sequences in the same sample as well. V is TRGV2 and J is TRGJP2. With 1 base clipped from V and 3 bases from J, the junction kept 5 bases outside the gene matches. The CDR3 covers 15 residues. Germline assignment: CDR1 EGSNGY and CDR2 YDSYNSKV. In nucleotides, the CDR3 is TGTGCCACCTGGGACGGACCCCGTAGTGATTGGATCAAGACGTTT. As protein: CATWDGPRSDWIKTF.

This clone was seen a single time. V usage is TRGV5 and J usage is TRGJ1 or TRGJ2. CDR1 VINAFY and CDR2 YDVSNSKD come from the germline V gene. The V and J ends lost 4 bases and 16 bases, in that order; junction bases with no gene match: 7. This CDR3 has 9 residues. The CDR3 bases are TGTGCCACCTGGGAAGTAGGGCTCTTT. This gives the protein CATWEVGLF.

This clone was counted only a few times. The genes are TRGV3 and TRGJ1 or TRGJ2. The V gene end was trimmed by 0 bases and the J gene end by 3 bases; junction bases not matched to a gene: 5. CDR1 VTNTFY and CDR2 YDVSTARD come from the germline V gene (reference sequence). The CDR3 extends over 14 amino acids. The DNA of the CDR3 is TGTGCCACCTGGGACAGGCGACCTTATTATAAGAAACTCTTT. Amino acids: CATWDRRPYYKKLF.

This clone was found a few times. This may arise from a read error, as a much more abundant clone is one base away. Other DNA sequences in this specimen translate into the identical CDR3. The J gene is TRGJ1 or TRGJ2, the V gene TRGV9. Looked up from germline, CDR1 is GITISATS and CDR2 is ISYDGTV (reference sequence). CDR3 length: 13 amino acids. V lost 0 bases to trimming and J lost 4 bases; unmatched junction nucleotides: 3. CDR3 amino acids: CALWEVSYYKKLF. Here the CDR3 DNA reads TGTGCCTTGTGGGAGGTGAGCTATTATAAGAAACTCTTT.